This T cell receptor beta chain appears in the sequencing data of a study of T cell responses to AZD1222 COVID-19 vaccine. General observations from the study: Nearly half of unique spike-specific TCRs reportedly avoided B.1.351 and B.1.1.7 mutated regions. Most donors were white British and more were female, and clonal diversity was possibly underestimated. Sampling captured repertoires only after the peak T cell response.

This clone has just one count. Its antigen remains unidentified. Deletions cut 5 bases from V and 0 bases from J, with 7 bases between. Germline V CDR1 and CDR2: MDHEN, SYDVKM. CDR3 length: 13 amino acids. Sequencing used immunoSEQ multiplex PCR; TCRdb keeps in-frame clones, though not all of them. The sample records 100,000 to 120,000 clones, 70% to 90% being singletons. The rearrangement uses TRBV28 and TRBJ1-1; tentative D call: TRBD1 (6 bases). This specimen consisted of peripheral blood, obtained on day 0 of AZD1222 vaccination. This clonotype originated in an adult in good health. The DNA for the CDR3 is TGTGCCAGCAGTCGGACAGTGAACACTGAAGCTTTCTTT. Translated: CASSRTVNTEAFF.